A single sample gave rise to the 21 T cell receptor beta chains below, sequenced in a study of cytomegalovirus exposure and HLA in healthy donors. The study ran its PCR with 60 Vbeta and 13 Jbeta primers. TCRdb's copy holds only in-frame clones and misses some; the assay was immunoSEQ multiplex PCR. The sample consists of some 150,000 clones, about four fifths of them appearing once. Sequencing was carried out using PBMCs. The receptors were gathered from a male donor in good health and CMV-seronegative.

This clone occurred a few times. As DNA, the CDR3 is TGTGCCAGCAGTTACTCCGTATTAGCGGGGGCCTACGAGCAGTACTTC. Protein product: CASSYSVLAGAYEQYF. The chain carries TRBV6-5 and TRBJ2-7; 9 bases align to TRBD2. Germline V lookup: CDR1 MNHEY, CDR2 SVGAGI. This CDR3 comprises 16 residues. The trim removed 0 bases at V and 2 bases at J, leaving 5 bases unmatched.

This chain connects TRBV5-5 to TRBJ1-3; TRBD1 matches at 8 bases. This CDR3 is 14 amino acids long. V shed 1 base and J 5 bases; nucleotides not matched to a gene: 2. Germline V gene lookup returns CDR1 SGHKS and CDR2 YYEKEE (reference sequence). CDR3 nucleotide sequence: TGTGCCAGCAGCTTGTGGACAGGGAGAAACACCATATATTTT. Translated, it gives CASSLWTGRNTIYF.

This clone was picked up a small number of times. Its ends do not fully match the called genes, so a read error is possible. This chain links TRBV10-3 with TRBJ1-4; 10 bases are shared with TRBD1. This CDR3 comprises 16 residues. The germline gives CDR1 ENHRY, CDR2 SYGVKD. The CDR3 sequence is CASSEEGGTGEEKLFF. Written as DNA, the CDR3 is TGTGCCAGCAGTGAAGAAGGAGGGACAGGGGAAGAAAAACTGTTTTTT.

This clone was seen a single time. The chain couples TRBV18 to TRBJ2-5; TRBD1 aligns across 7 bases. This CDR3 is 14 amino acids long. Trimming cost V 4 bases and J 1 base; bases outside gene matches: 3. Germline CDR1 reads KGHSH; CDR2 reads LQKENI. In DNA form, the CDR3 reads TGTGCCAGCTCACAAACAGGGGCCCAAGAGACCCAGTACTTC. Its protein is CASSQTGAQETQYF.

The chain uses TRBV5-1 and TRBJ2-5, with 13 positions matching TRBD2. With 2 bases clipped from V and 2 bases from J, the junction kept 6 bases outside the gene matches. The CDR3 runs 17 residues. Germline V CDR1 and CDR2: SGHRS, YFSETQ. CDR3 amino acids: CASSFPQTSGGQETQYF. The CDR3 DNA is TGCGCCAGCAGCTTCCCTCAGACTAGCGGGGGGCAAGAGACCCAGTACTTC.

The chain links TRBV30 to TRBJ1-3, with D possibly matching TRBD1 (6 bases). The V end lost 4 bases, the J end lost 3 bases, and 13 bases lay between the germline ends. The length of the CDR3 is 14 residues. CDR1 GTSNPN and CDR2 SVGIG come from the germline V gene (reference sequence). The CDR3 region has the DNA TGTGCCTGGAAGGGGGTCGGAAGTGGAAACACCATATATTTT. This sequence encodes CAWKGVGSGNTIYF. Using reference TRBV30 and TRBJ1-3 for the parts outside the CDR3, the full variable domain is SQTIHQWPATLVQPVGSPLSLECTVEGTSNPNLYWYRQAAGRGLQLLFYSVGIGQISSEVPQNLSASRPQDRQFILSSKKLLLSDSGFYLCAWKGVGSGNTIYFGEGSWLTVV.

The CDR3 here is CASSSLQGANQPQHF. Written as DNA, the CDR3 is TGTGCCAGCAGTTCCCTACAGGGGGCGAATCAGCCCCAGCATTTT. This sequence joins TRBV27 and TRBJ1-5, with 9 bases that match TRBD1. The CDR3 covers 15 residues. Germline V CDR1 and CDR2: MNHEY, SMNVEV (reference sequence). J gave up 4 bases and V 4 bases, and 5 bases lay outside the gene matches.

The rearrangement joins TRBV7-7 to TRBJ2-3, with 9 bases that match TRBD2. V shed 5 bases, J shed 3 bases, and the junction held 9 bases outside the gene matches. Germline V lookup: CDR1 SSHAT, CDR2 FNYEAQ (reference sequence). The CDR3 is made up of 16 amino acids. The CDR3 DNA is TGTGCCAGCAGCCCCATCGCGGGGGGGCGAACAGATACGCAGTATTTT. Protein: CASSPIAGGRTDTQYF. The entire variable domain, with the rest obtained from reference TRBV7-7 and TRBJ2-3, is as follows: GAGVSQSPRYKVTKRGQDVTLRCDPISSHATLYWYQQALGQGPEFLTYFNYEAQPDKSGLPSDRFSAERPEGSISTLTIQRTEQRDSAMYRCASSPIAGGRTDTQYFGPGTRLTVL.

This clone has just one count. The V call is TRBV19, the J call TRBJ1-5, with TRBD1 identical over 7 bases. The CDR3 sequence is 14 residues long. Germline V gene data show CDR1 as LNHDA and CDR2 as SQIVND (reference sequence). Trimming removed 6 bases from V and 6 bases from J; junction bases left unmatched: 8. The CDR3 region is CASRPGQGGQPQHF. Here the CDR3 DNA reads TGTGCCAGTAGGCCCGGCCAGGGGGGTCAGCCCCAGCATTTT.

The V gene is TRBV6-1, the J gene TRBJ2-2; D not certain. The length of the CDR3 is 14 residues. Germline loops: CDR1 MNHNS, CDR2 SASEGT. Trimming removed 2 bases at V and 5 bases at J, with 9 bases between. This CDR3 is CASSEQRLTGELFF. Here the CDR3 DNA reads TGTGCCAGCAGTGAACAAAGACTGACCGGGGAGCTGTTTTTT.

This clone was counted a single time. The chain links TRBV6-5 to TRBJ1-2; 10 bases align to TRBD1. Germline V CDR1 and CDR2: MNHEY, SVGAGI. The junction had 7 bases not matched to a gene; V was cut back by 6 bases and J by 3 bases. The length of the CDR3 is 15 residues. CDR3 region: CASSYRDRGHYGYTF. The DNA for the CDR3 is TGTGCCAGCAGCTACCGGGACAGGGGACACTATGGCTACACCTTC.

The chain recombines TRBV6-1 with TRBJ2-5; no clear D. The J call may be wrong; the DNA end is better matched by TRBJ2-7. Per the germline V gene, CDR1 is MNHNS and CDR2 is SASEGT. This CDR3 is 14 amino acids long. CDR3 nucleotide sequence: TGTGCCAGCAGTGAAGCTGACTCAGATTACGAGCAGTACTTC. It yields the protein CASSEADSDYEQYF.

The chain employs TRBV25-1 and TRBJ2-5; D possibly corresponds to TRBD1 (6 bases). With 2 bases removed from V and 5 bases from J, the gap between germline ends came to 12 bases. The V gene's germline CDR1 is MGHDK and CDR2 SYGVNS. The CDR3 consists of 14 residues. DNA for the CDR3: TGTGCCAGCAGTGAAGCAGGGGTCTTGGAGACCCAGTACTTC. It translates to CASSEAGVLETQYF.

The genes are TRBV5-4 and TRBJ2-7; D is possibly TRBD1 (5 bases). Looked up from germline, CDR1 is SGHNT and CDR2 is YYREEE (reference sequence). CDR3 length: 15 residues. Trimming took off 4 bases at V and 1 base at J, with 15 bases between the two ends. CDR3 in amino acids: CASSPWRQGSYEQYF. DNA for the CDR3: TGTGCCAGCAGCCCCTGGCGGCAGGGTTCCTACGAGCAGTACTTC.

A few counts support this clone. The chain employs TRBV25-1 and TRBJ2-7, with D uncertain. This CDR3 is built from 13 residues. V was shortened by 4 bases and J by 4 bases, with 11 bases between the two germline ends. Germline-derived CDR1 and CDR2 are MGHDK and SYGVNS. The DNA for the CDR3 is TGTGCCAGCAGTGCGCCCCCGGTATACGAGCAGTACTTC. Translated: CASSAPPVYEQYF.

The V gene is TRBV10-3, the J gene TRBJ2-3; 10 bases agree with TRBD2. The CDR3 length is 15 residues. The V gene's germline CDR1 is ENHRY and CDR2 SYGVKD. Trimming removed 5 bases from V and 2 bases from J; junction bases left unmatched: 4. The CDR3 nucleotides read TGTGCCATCAGTAGCGGGGGGGCCAACACAGATACGCAGTATTTT. Protein product: CAISSGGANTDTQYF.

A single count supports this clone. The V and J genes are TRBV9 and TRBJ1-6; 8 nucleotides agree with TRBD1. This CDR3 contains 15 residues. V shed 4 bases, J shed 7 bases, and the junction held 7 bases outside the gene matches. Germline CDR1 and CDR2: SGDLS and YYNGEE. The CDR3 nucleotides are TGTGCCAGCAGCCCAGAACAGGGGGGAAATTCACCCCTCCACTTT. Translated, it gives CASSPEQGGNSPLHF.

The chain is built from TRBV10-3 and TRBJ1-1; 7 bases align to TRBD1. This CDR3 comprises 15 residues. With 1 base clipped from V and 1 base from J, the junction kept 3 bases outside the gene matches. CDR1 ENHRY and CDR2 SYGVKD come from the germline V gene. CDR3 residues: CAISEFRTGNTEAFF. The CDR3 region has the DNA TGTGCCATCAGTGAGTTCCGGACAGGGAACACTGAAGCTTTCTTT.

The sample holds a few counts of this clone. The CDR3 nucleotides read TGTGCCAGTAGTCCGCGCTGGGGACAGTTGGTCGGGTTTCAGACCCAGTACTTC. Protein product: CASSPRWGQLVGFQTQYF. The chain combines TRBV19 with TRBJ2-5, with 7 bases that match TRBD1. The CDR3 runs 18 residues. J was trimmed by 6 bases and V by 5 bases; bases with no gene match: 21. CDR1 is LNHDA and CDR2 is SQIVND in the germline V gene (reference sequence).

This clone was picked up a small number of times. The rearrangement joins TRBV5-6 to TRBJ1-3; perhaps TRBD1 as D (5 bases). Germline V gene lookup returns CDR1 SGHDT and CDR2 YYEEEE. V was shortened by 0 bases and J by 4 bases, with 8 bases between the two germline ends. The CDR3 consists of 14 residues. CDR3 protein: CASSLGRVGNTIYF. CDR3 in DNA: TGTGCCAGCAGCTTGGGCAGGGTCGGAAACACCATATATTTT.

This chain connects TRBV9 to TRBJ2-5; tentatively, D is TRBD1 (6 bases). Trimming removed 5 bases at V and 5 bases at J, with 28 bases between. Germline V gives CDR1 SGDLS, CDR2 YYNGEE. This CDR3 comprises 18 residues. The DNA of the CDR3 is TGTGCCAGCAGTCCGGGGAGTCTCCCAGGGGCACACAGGGAGACCCAGTACTTC. Residues: CASSPGSLPGAHRETQYF.